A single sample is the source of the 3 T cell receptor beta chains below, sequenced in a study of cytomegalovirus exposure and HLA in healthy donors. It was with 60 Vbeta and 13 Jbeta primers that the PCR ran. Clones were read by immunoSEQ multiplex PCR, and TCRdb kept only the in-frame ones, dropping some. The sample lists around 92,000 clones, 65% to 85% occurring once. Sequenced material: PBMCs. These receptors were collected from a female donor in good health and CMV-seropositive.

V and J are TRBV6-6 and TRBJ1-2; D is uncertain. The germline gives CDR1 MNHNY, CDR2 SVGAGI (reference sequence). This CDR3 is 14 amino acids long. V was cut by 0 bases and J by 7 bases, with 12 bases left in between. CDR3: CASSYSRGPSGYTF. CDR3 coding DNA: TGTGCCAGCAGTTACTCACGCGGTCCGTCTGGCTACACCTTC.

In DNA, the CDR3 is TGTGCCTGGAACAGGGGGGTGGGGGAGACCCAGTACTTC. Its protein is CAWNRGVGETQYF. The V and J genes are TRBV30 and TRBJ2-5; 8 bases are a match to TRBD1. The J segment lost 5 bases and the V segment lost 4 bases, leaving 6 bases of the junction unmatched. Per germline, CDR1 GTSNPN and CDR2 SVGIG (reference sequence). This CDR3 spans 13 amino acids.

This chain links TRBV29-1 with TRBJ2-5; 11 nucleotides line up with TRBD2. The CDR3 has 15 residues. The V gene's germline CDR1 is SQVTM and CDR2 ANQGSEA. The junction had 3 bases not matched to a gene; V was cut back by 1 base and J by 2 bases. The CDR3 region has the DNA TGCAGCGTTGAAGTGGGACTAGCGGATCAAGAGACCCAGTACTTC. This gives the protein CSVEVGLADQETQYF.